The rows below give T cell receptor beta chains drawn from one sample of a study of memory CD4+ T cells and cytomegalovirus serostatus. Sequencing was performed with immunoSEQ multiplex PCR; in TCRdb, only in-frame clones are kept and a portion is missing. The sample includes approximately 40,000 clones, just over 75% seen only once; the top ten take 1.5% to 2%. Sequencing was performed on memory CD4+ T cells from blood. The receptors were gathered from an adult in good health and CMV-seronegative. Both conserved end residues are part of each CDR3. The D gene is left open where the match is weak. A clone size is listed for some rows: how often the clone was seen (once, few, many), or a class if it is expanded.

size: NA; V: TRBV15; D: NA; J: TRBJ2-5; CDR3: CATSSDPGFSQETQYF; DNA: TGTGCCACCAGCAGCGACCCCGGGTTCTCCCAAGAGACCCAGTACTTC
size: NA; V: TRBV5-1; D: NA; J: TRBJ1-3; CDR3: CASSLSPGNTIYF; DNA: TGCGCCAGCAGCTTGAGTCCGGGAAACACCATATATTTT
size: NA; V: TRBV11-3; D: TRBD2; J: TRBJ2-1; CDR3: CASSQSSGGAWEEQFF; DNA: TGTGCCAGCAGCCAAAGTAGCGGGGGGGCTTGGGAGGAGCAGTTCTTC
size: NA; V: TRBV25-1; D: TRBD2; J: TRBJ2-5; CDR3: CASNSGGFQETQYF; DNA: TGTGCCAGCAACAGCGGGGGATTCCAAGAGACCCAGTACTTC
size: once; V: TRBV5-1; D: NA; J: TRBJ1-2; CDR3: CASSLTVDSYGYTF; DNA: TGCGCCAGCAGCTTGACGGTCGATAGCTATGGCTACACCTTC
size: NA; V: TRBV7-2; D: NA; J: TRBJ1-4; CDR3: CASSLRPGNNEKLFF; DNA: TGTGCCAGCAGCCTCCGCCCCGGGAATAATGAAAAACTGTTTTTT
size: NA; V: TRBV5-1; D: NA; J: TRBJ2-7; CDR3: CASSQDRLEQYF; DNA: TGCGCCAGCAGCCAGGATCGCCTCGAGCAGTACTTC
size: NA; V: TRBV2; D: NA; J: TRBJ1-2; CDR3: CASSELSNYGYTF; DNA: TGTGCCAGCAGCGAGTTATCTAACTATGGCTACACCTTC
size: NA; V: TRBV30; D: TRBD1; J: TRBJ1-2; CDR3: CAWEDRANYGYTF; DNA: TGTGCCTGGGAGGACAGGGCGAACTATGGCTACACCTTC
size: NA; V: TRBV5-5; D: TRBD1; J: TRBJ1-5; CDR3: CASSLAGQGSQPQHF; DNA: TGTGCCAGCAGCTTGGCGGGACAGGGTAGTCAGCCCCAGCATTTT
size: once; V: TRBV2; D: TRBD1; J: TRBJ2-7; CDR3: CASSTTGVTYEQYF; DNA: TGTGCCAGCAGTACGACAGGGGTTACCTACGAGCAGTACTTC
size: NA; V: TRBV7-3; D: TRBD2; J: TRBJ2-5; CDR3: CASSPRAGAGQETQYF; DNA: TGTGCCAGCAGCCCCCGAGCCGGAGCGGGGCAAGAGACCCAGTACTTC
size: NA; V: TRBV4-1; D: TRBD1; J: TRBJ1-6; CDR3: CASSQEAGGSPLHF; DNA: TGCGCCAGCAGCCAAGAGGCAGGGGGTTCACCCCTCCACTTT
size: NA; V: TRBV29-1; D: TRBD1; J: TRBJ2-7; CDR3: CSAYGTGHSEQYF; DNA: TGCAGCGCCTACGGGACAGGCCATTCCGAGCAGTACTTC
size: NA; V: TRBV25-1; D: NA; J: TRBJ1-2; CDR3: CASSAGATYGYTF; DNA: TGTGCCAGCAGTGCAGGGGCCACCTATGGCTACACCTTC
size: few; V: TRBV4-1; D: TRBD2; J: TRBJ2-5; CDR3: CASSQDRANTGLAGRRQETQYF; DNA: TGCGCCAGCAGCCAAGACCGAGCGAATACGGGACTAGCGGGGAGGCGGCAAGAGACCCAGTACTTC
size: NA; V: TRBV5-6; D: TRBD1; J: TRBJ1-2; CDR3: CASSPGTGQLANYGYTF; DNA: TGTGCCAGCAGCCCTGGGACAGGGCAACTAGCTAACTATGGCTACACCTTC
size: few; V: TRBV5-6; D: TRBD2; J: TRBJ2-5; CDR3: CASRGGLAHQETQYF; DNA: TGTGCCAGCAGAGGAGGACTAGCGCACCAAGAGACCCAGTACTTC
size: NA; V: TRBV2; D: NA; J: TRBJ1-2; CDR3: CASSEATNSYGYTF; DNA: TGTGCCAGCAGTGAAGCGACAAACTCCTATGGCTACACCTTC
size: NA; V: TRBV6-6; D: NA; J: TRBJ1-5; CDR3: CASSYRGNQPQHF; DNA: TGTGCCAGCAGTTACAGGGGCAATCAGCCCCAGCATTTT
size: NA; V: TRBV15; D: TRBD2; J: TRBJ2-3; CDR3: CATSISGGMDTQYF; DNA: TGTGCCACCAGCATTAGCGGGGGGATGGATACGCAGTATTTT
size: NA; V: TRBV28; D: NA; J: TRBJ2-3; CDR3: CASSSRFPERGGLGPDTQYF; DNA: TGTGCCAGCAGTTCCCGATTCCCGGAGAGAGGCGGTCTAGGTCCAGATACGCAGTATTTT
size: NA; V: TRBV7-9; D: TRBD1; J: TRBJ1-4; CDR3: CASSSDRGSDNEKLFF; DNA: TGTGCCAGCAGCTCGGACAGGGGATCAGACAATGAAAAACTGTTTTTT
size: once; V: TRBV28; D: TRBD1; J: TRBJ1-2; CDR3: CASSLSGGGYGYTF; DNA: TGTGCCAGCAGTTTATCAGGGGGCGGCTATGGCTACACCTTC
size: NA; V: TRBV12-5; D: NA; J: TRBJ1-5; CDR3: CASGSRGDQPQHF; DNA: TGTGCTAGTGGTTCCCGTGGGGATCAGCCCCAGCATTTT
size: NA; V: TRBV2; D: TRBD1; J: TRBJ1-1; CDR3: CASSGQGNTEAFF; DNA: TGTGCCAGCAGTGGACAGGGGAACACTGAAGCTTTCTTT
size: few; V: TRBV28; D: NA; J: TRBJ2-3; CDR3: CASSFLTHTQYF; DNA: TGTGCCAGCAGTTTCCTCACCCATACGCAGTATTTT
size: NA; V: TRBV6-1; D: NA; J: TRBJ1-6; CDR3: CASSELGWNSPLHF; DNA: TGTGCCAGCAGTGAACTTGGGTGGAATTCACCCCTCCACTTT
size: NA; V: TRBV28; D: NA; J: TRBJ2-1; CDR3: CASSTPRGANEQFF; DNA: TGTGCCAGCAGTACCCCTCGGGGGGCGAATGAGCAGTTCTTC
size: few; V: TRBV5-1; D: NA; J: TRBJ2-5; CDR3: CASSTGHLGETQYF; DNA: TGCGCCAGCAGCACCGGACACCTGGGGGAGACCCAGTACTTC
size: NA; V: TRBV4-1; D: TRBD2; J: TRBJ2-1; CDR3: CASSRLPSSGDRDEQFF; DNA: TGCGCCAGCAGCCGCCTCCCCTCTAGCGGGGATAGGGATGAGCAGTTCTTC
size: once; V: TRBV5-1; D: TRBD2; J: TRBJ2-1; CDR3: CASSPNGLAGRTNEQFF; DNA: TGCGCCAGCAGCCCCAACGGACTAGCGGGGAGAACCAATGAGCAGTTCTTC
size: NA; V: TRBV6-5; D: TRBD2; J: TRBJ2-5; CDR3: CASSYSGGGVWTQYF; DNA: TGTGCCAGCAGTTACTCGGGCGGGGGGGTTTGGACCCAGTACTTC
size: NA; V: TRBV29-1; D: TRBD2; J: TRBJ2-4; CDR3: CSALPGLAGGASKNIQYF; DNA: TGCAGCGCCCTCCCGGGACTAGCGGGGGGGGCGTCCAAAAACATTCAGTACTTC
size: NA; V: TRBV2; D: NA; J: TRBJ1-5; CDR3: CASMGFGGLSNQPQHF; DNA: TGTGCCAGCATGGGGTTCGGGGGGCTGAGCAATCAGCCCCAGCATTTT
size: NA; V: TRBV2; D: NA; J: TRBJ2-5; CDR3: CASRLVETQYF; DNA: TGTGCCAGCCGCCTAGTAGAGACCCAGTACTTC
size: NA; V: TRBV19; D: TRBD1; J: TRBJ1-5; CDR3: CASSRLSQGDRRYSNQPQHF; DNA: TGTGCCAGTAGTAGACTCTCTCAGGGGGATAGGAGGTATAGCAATCAGCCCCAGCATTTT
size: few; V: TRBV19; D: NA; J: TRBJ2-1; CDR3: CASSIDPDRHNEQFF; DNA: TGTGCCAGTAGTATAGATCCCGACAGACACAATGAGCAGTTCTTC
size: NA; V: TRBV6-1; D: NA; J: TRBJ1-1; CDR3: CASSEGGREKPFF; DNA: TGTGCCAGCAGTGAAGGGGGCAGGGAGAAGCCTTTCTTT
size: NA; V: TRBV5-6; D: NA; J: TRBJ2-3; CDR3: CASSSRARSDTQYF; DNA: TGTGCCAGCAGCTCCCGGGCGCGTTCGGATACGCAGTATTTT
size: NA; V: TRBV4-1; D: TRBD2; J: TRBJ2-1; CDR3: CASSQEGASGGRNEQFF; DNA: TGCGCCAGCAGCCAAGAAGGGGCTAGCGGGGGAAGGAATGAGCAGTTCTTC
size: NA; V: TRBV30; D: NA; J: TRBJ1-2; CDR3: CAWSVPPEPHYGYTF; DNA: TGTGCCTGGAGTGTACCGCCGGAACCCCACTATGGCTACACCTTC
size: NA; V: TRBV6-5; D: NA; J: TRBJ1-5; CDR3: CASSGHTNQPQHF; DNA: TGTGCCAGCAGCGGACATACGAATCAGCCCCAGCATTTT
size: NA; V: TRBV4-1; D: TRBD1; J: TRBJ2-7; CDR3: CASSQGTGQGLYEQYF; DNA: TGCGCCAGCAGCCAAGGGACGGGACAGGGACTCTACGAGCAGTACTTC
size: NA; V: TRBV5-1; D: NA; J: TRBJ2-7; CDR3: CASSLDQAGMGEQYF; DNA: TGCGCCAGCAGCCTAGACCAGGCAGGGATGGGCGAGCAGTACTTC
size: NA; V: TRBV9; D: NA; J: TRBJ1-3; CDR3: CASSVNGNSGNTIYF; DNA: TGTGCCAGCAGCGTAAACGGCAACTCTGGAAACACCATATATTTT
size: NA; V: TRBV14; D: NA; J: TRBJ1-2; CDR3: CASSLTGAYYGYTF; DNA: TGTGCCAGCAGTCTAACCGGGGCCTACTATGGCTACACCTTC
size: NA; V: TRBV18; D: NA; J: TRBJ2-6; CDR3: CASSPVGQAVSGANVLTF; DNA: TGTGCCAGCTCACCAGTCGGCCAGGCAGTCTCTGGGGCCAACGTCCTGACTTTC
size: few; V: TRBV7-3; D: NA; J: TRBJ2-1; CDR3: CASSPDPLKGEQFF; DNA: TGTGCCAGCAGCCCCGACCCCCTCAAGGGTGAGCAGTTCTTC
size: NA; V: TRBV2; D: TRBD2; J: TRBJ2-3; CDR3: CASSNLAGVADTQYF; DNA: TGTGCCAGCAGTAACCTAGCGGGGGTAGCAGATACGCAGTATTTT
size: NA; V: TRBV21-1; D: NA; J: TRBJ1-5; CDR3: CASSKGVEGDRPQHF; DNA: TGTGCCAGCAGCAAAGGAGTAGAGGGAGATCGGCCCCAGCATTTT
size: once; V: TRBV18; D: TRBD1; J: TRBJ1-2; CDR3: CASSPRTGGADYGYTF; DNA: TGTGCCAGCTCACCACGCACAGGGGGCGCGGACTATGGCTACACCTTC
size: NA; V: TRBV5-1; D: TRBD2; J: TRBJ2-3; CDR3: CASSGGGSTDTQYF; DNA: TGCGCCAGCAGCGGCGGGGGGAGCACAGATACGCAGTATTTT
size: NA; V: TRBV5-5; D: NA; J: TRBJ1-5; CDR3: CASSYSWGERDQPQHF; DNA: TGTGCCAGCAGCTATAGTTGGGGGGAGAGGGATCAGCCCCAGCATTTT
size: NA; V: TRBV5-1; D: NA; J: TRBJ1-3; CDR3: CASSIGPTGGNTIYF; DNA: TGCGCCAGCAGCATCGGGCCTACGGGTGGAAACACCATATATTTT
size: NA; V: TRBV2; D: NA; J: TRBJ1-4; CDR3: CASSRDRTEKLFF; DNA: TGTGCCAGCAGCCGGGACCGGACTGAAAAACTGTTTTTT